These 13 T cell receptor beta chains were all obtained from the same sample, sequenced in a study of T-cell memory formation after mild COVID-19. Each CDR3 protein is one row after TCRdb ran MiXCR on the 5' RACE reads. Of some 450,000 distinct CDR3 sequences detected, more than 15% appear once; the ten largest clones hold 20% to 25%. Input material: PBMCs or a T cell subset sorted from them (not recorded which). The receptors originated from a man aged 18 to 30 who had mild COVID-19 (a few samples of this study predate the infection). Cell type and time point are not known.

This clonotype was counted only a few times. The rearrangement joins TRBV12-3 or TRBV12-4 to TRBJ1-2; D not certain. CDR3 size: 16 residues. The V end was cut by 0 bases, the J end by 1 base, with 12 bases between. CDR3 residues: CASSLAGRGHNYGYTF. The CDR3 DNA reads TGTGCCAGCAGTTTAGCGGGGAGAGGGCATAACTATGGCTACACCTTC.

The chain recombines TRBV12-3 or TRBV12-4 with TRBJ2-7, with 7 bases aligning to TRBD1. The CDR3 has 19 residues. Trimming at V came to 4 bases and at J to 9 bases, leaving 27 bases not matched to a gene. Here the CDR3 DNA reads TGTGCCAGCAGTTACCCCTTCATACGACAGGGATCCCCCCCATATCTGCAGTACTTC. The encoded protein is CASSYPFIRQGSPPYLQYF.

This clonotype was seen more than once but under ten times. The chain has TRBV7-2 and TRBJ1-4, with D perhaps TRBD1 (5 bases). Germline V lookup: CDR1 SGHTA, CDR2 FQGNSA. Deletions cut 5 bases from V and 5 bases from J, with 15 bases between. The CDR3 is 15 residues long. Written as DNA, the CDR3 is TGTGCCAGCAGCGGTCGACGGGACCTCAATGAAAAACTGTTTTTT. Translated: CASSGRRDLNEKLFF.

The sample holds many counts of this clonotype. The chain carries TRBV7-2 and TRBJ1-1; 7 bases map to TRBD1. The CDR3 consists of 13 residues. Per germline, CDR1 SGHTA and CDR2 FQGNSA. With V trimmed by 5 bases and J by 8 bases, 8 bases remained unmatched. CDR3 bases: TGTGCCAGCAGCCCCCGACAGGGAACGGAAGCTTTCTTT. Protein: CASSPRQGTEAFF.

This clonotype was seen only a few times. The chain couples TRBV7-2 to TRBJ2-7; D ambiguous. Looked up from germline, CDR1 is SGHTA and CDR2 is FQGNSA. This CDR3 has 13 amino acids. The V gene lost 4 bases and the J gene lost 2 bases, with 9 bases spanning the gap. The CDR3 is CASSSRRPYEQYF. The CDR3 region has the DNA TGTGCCAGCAGCTCGAGAAGACCCTACGAGCAGTACTTC.

There are a few counts of this clonotype. CDR3: CASIAGLNTGELFF. CDR3 DNA: TGTGCCAGCATAGCGGGGCTGAACACCGGGGAGCTGTTTTTT. The chain combines TRBV12-3 or TRBV12-4 with TRBJ2-2, with 8 bases fitting TRBD2. J lost 1 base, V lost 7 bases, and 2 bases had no gene match. The CDR3 totals 14 residues.

The gene calls are TRBV3-1 and TRBJ2-3; a weak D match, TRBD1 (5 bases). Germline V CDR1 and CDR2: LGHDT, YNNKEL (reference sequence). The CDR3 is 17 residues long. The V end lost 5 bases, the J end lost 2 bases, and 20 bases lay between the germline ends. CDR3 nucleotide sequence: TGTGCCAGCAGCTCGAGAGTGGGGCTTCTCAACACAGATACGCAGTATTTT. Protein: CASSSRVGLLNTDTQYF.

This rearrangement joins TRBV11-3 to TRBJ2-2, with a tentative D call TRBD1 (5 bases). Germline-derived CDR1 and CDR2 are SGHNT and YENEEA. The CDR3 sequence is 14 residues long. The V end was cut by 4 bases, the J end by 6 bases, with 12 bases between. The CDR3: CASSSGQFAGELFF. CDR3 nucleotides: TGTGCCAGCAGCTCAGGGCAATTCGCCGGGGAGCTGTTTTTT.

The table lists this clonotype with many counts. This chain connects TRBV4-2 to TRBJ2-1; 8 bases map to TRBD1. The V and J ends lost 4 bases and 8 bases, in that order; junction bases with no gene match: 13. Germline CDR1 is LGHNA and CDR2 is YNFKEQ. CDR3 length: 16 residues. The CDR3 sequence: CASSPRSGGNGYEQFF. The CDR3 coding sequence is TGTGCCAGCAGCCCCCGGTCAGGGGGCAATGGGTATGAGCAGTTCTTC.

The chain combines TRBV25-1 with TRBJ2-5; no definite D call. From germline, CDR1 is MGHDK and CDR2 SYGVNS. With 7 bases removed from V and 0 bases from J, the gap between germline ends came to 12 bases. The CDR3 has 14 residues. CDR3 nucleotide sequence: TGTGCCAGCAACCCCCCCGCAGACCAAGAGACCCAGTACTTC. Protein product: CASNPPADQETQYF.

This clonotype was counted at least ten times. The chain employs TRBV5-1 and TRBJ2-2; D is uncertain. Looked up from germline, CDR1 is SGHRS and CDR2 is YFSETQ. The length of the CDR3 is 13 residues. The germline V and J ends were trimmed by 6 bases and 4 bases, with 10 bases remaining between them. CDR3: CASINTGTGELFF. The CDR3 coding sequence is TGCGCCAGCATCAACACGGGCACCGGGGAGCTGTTTTTT.

The V and J genes are TRBV5-1 and TRBJ2-7; 11 bases are shared with TRBD2. The CDR3 is made up of 15 amino acids. V lost 4 bases to trimming and J lost 6 bases; unmatched junction nucleotides: 9. Germline V CDR1 and CDR2: SGHRS, YFSETQ. CDR3 DNA sequence: TGCGCCAGCAGCGGCATTACTAGCGGGGGCGGCGAGCAGTACTTC. Translated: CASSGITSGGGEQYF.

This clonotype came up a few times. This chain joins TRBV4-3 and TRBJ2-7, with 9 bases matching TRBD1. The trim removed 4 bases at V and 4 bases at J, leaving 11 bases unmatched. The CDR3 covers 16 residues. Germline CDR1 and CDR2: LGHNA and YSLEER. CDR3 sequence (DNA): TGCGCCAGCAGCCCCGGCGGAACAGGGGGCAATTACGAGCAGTACTTC. Translated, it gives CASSPGGTGGNYEQYF.